The T cell receptor beta chain under discussion was sequenced for a study of shared clonotypes between healthy human individuals. The overall study: Two female and a few male donors aged 18 to 49 were enrolled.

Overall study findings and caveats: The study sampled only blood, and tissue repertoires likely differ. Rarefaction demonstrated incomplete sorted-subset sequencing despite large depth.

The assay was immunoSEQ multiplex PCR, and TCRdb's table has in-frame clones only and misses some. Of roughly 2.5 million clones listed, 90% to 95% are singletons. The CDR3 length is 16 residues. V gave up 6 bases and J gave up 0 bases, with 18 bases separating them. Germline values: CDR1 SNHLY, CDR2 FYNNEI. CD45RA-negative memory and CD45RA+ naive subsets were split from the CD4+ cells. As concerns this clone: Its specificity is unknown.

The sequence came from a man between 18 and 29 years old in good health. The sequencing input was naive CD4+ T cells sorted from blood. Subset of the sample: CD45RA+ positively selected. The V and J genes are TRBV2 and TRBJ2-7; D possibly corresponds to TRBD1 (6 bases). For the CDR3, the DNA is TGTGCCAGCAGGCCCACCGGGACAAAAAGCTCCTACGAGCAGTACTTC. Amino acid sequence: CASRPTGTKSSYEQYF.